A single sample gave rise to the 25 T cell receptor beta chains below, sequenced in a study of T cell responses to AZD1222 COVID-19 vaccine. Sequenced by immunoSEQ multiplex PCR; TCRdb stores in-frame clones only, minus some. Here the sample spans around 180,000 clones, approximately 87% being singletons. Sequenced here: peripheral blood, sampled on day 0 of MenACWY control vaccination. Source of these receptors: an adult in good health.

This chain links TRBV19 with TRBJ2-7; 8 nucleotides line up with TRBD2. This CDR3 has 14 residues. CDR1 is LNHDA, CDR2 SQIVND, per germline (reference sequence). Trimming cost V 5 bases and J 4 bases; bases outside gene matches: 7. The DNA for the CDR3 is TGTGCCAGTAGTCTGCGGGAGGCGGCTTACGAGCAGTACTTC. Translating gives CASSLREAAYEQYF.

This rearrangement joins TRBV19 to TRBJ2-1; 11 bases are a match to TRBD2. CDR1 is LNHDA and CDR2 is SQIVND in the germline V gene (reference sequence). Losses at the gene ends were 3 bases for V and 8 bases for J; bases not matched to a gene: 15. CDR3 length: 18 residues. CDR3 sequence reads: CASSIPPRTSGSWDEQFF. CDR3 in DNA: TGTGCCAGTAGTATCCCCCCCCGGACTAGCGGGTCTTGGGATGAGCAGTTCTTC.

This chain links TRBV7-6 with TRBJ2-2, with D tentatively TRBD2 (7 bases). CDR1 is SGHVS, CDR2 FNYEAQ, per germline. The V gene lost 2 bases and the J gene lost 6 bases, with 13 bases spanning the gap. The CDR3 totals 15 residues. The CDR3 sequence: CASSLPRGGSGELFF. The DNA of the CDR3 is TGTGCCAGCAGCTTACCCAGGGGAGGGTCCGGGGAGCTGTTTTTT. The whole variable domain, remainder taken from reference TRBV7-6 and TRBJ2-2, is GAGVSQSPRYKVTKRGQDVALRCDPISGHVSLYWYRQALGQGPEFLTYFNYEAQQDKSGLPNDRFSAERPEGSISTLTIQRTEQRDSAMYRCASSLPRGGSGELFFGEGSRLTVL.

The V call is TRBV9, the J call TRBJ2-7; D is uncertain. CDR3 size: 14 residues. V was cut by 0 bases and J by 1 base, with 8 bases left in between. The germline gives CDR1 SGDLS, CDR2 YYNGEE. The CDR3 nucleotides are TGTGCCAGCAGCGTAGGAGGCAGGTCCTACGAGCAGTACTTC. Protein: CASSVGGRSYEQYF.

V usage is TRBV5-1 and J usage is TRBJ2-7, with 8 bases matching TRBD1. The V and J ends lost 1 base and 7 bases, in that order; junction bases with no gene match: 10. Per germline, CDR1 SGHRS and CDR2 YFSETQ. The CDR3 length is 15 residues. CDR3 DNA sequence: TGCGCCAGCAGCTTGATTGGGACAGGTTCCCGTGAGCAGTACTTC. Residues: CASSLIGTGSREQYF.

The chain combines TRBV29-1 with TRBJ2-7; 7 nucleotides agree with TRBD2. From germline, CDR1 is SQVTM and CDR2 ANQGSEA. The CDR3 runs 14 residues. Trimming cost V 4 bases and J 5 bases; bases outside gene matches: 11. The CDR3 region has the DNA TGCAGCGTTGTGGTGGCGGGAGTAGGGAACGAGCAGTACTTC. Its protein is CSVVVAGVGNEQYF.

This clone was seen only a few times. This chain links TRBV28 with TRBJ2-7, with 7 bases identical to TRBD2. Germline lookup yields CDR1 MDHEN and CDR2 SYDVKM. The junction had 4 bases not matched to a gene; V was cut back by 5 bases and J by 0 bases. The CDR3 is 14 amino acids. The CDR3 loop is CASSASGVSYEQYF. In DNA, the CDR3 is TGTGCCAGCAGTGCTAGCGGAGTCTCCTACGAGCAGTACTTC.

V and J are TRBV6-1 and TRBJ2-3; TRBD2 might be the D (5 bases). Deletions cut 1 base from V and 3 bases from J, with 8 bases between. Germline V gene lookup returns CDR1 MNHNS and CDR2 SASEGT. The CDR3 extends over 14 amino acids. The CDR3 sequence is CASSEGRDTDTQYF. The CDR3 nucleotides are TGTGCCAGCAGTGAAGGCCGGGATACAGATACGCAGTATTTT.

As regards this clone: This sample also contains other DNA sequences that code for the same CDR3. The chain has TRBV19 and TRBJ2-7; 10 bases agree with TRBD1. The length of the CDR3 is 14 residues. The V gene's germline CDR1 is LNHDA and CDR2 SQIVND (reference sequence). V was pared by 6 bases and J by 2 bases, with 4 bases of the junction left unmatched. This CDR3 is CASRPGQGAYEQYF. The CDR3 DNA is TGTGCCAGTAGGCCTGGACAGGGGGCCTACGAGCAGTACTTC.

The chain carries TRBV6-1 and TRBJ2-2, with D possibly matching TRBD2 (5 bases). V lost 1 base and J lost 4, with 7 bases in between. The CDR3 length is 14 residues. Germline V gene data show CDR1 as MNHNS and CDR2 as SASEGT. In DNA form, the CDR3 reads TGTGCCAGCAGTGAAGGGACTTCCACCGGGGAGCTGTTTTTT. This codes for CASSEGTSTGELFF.

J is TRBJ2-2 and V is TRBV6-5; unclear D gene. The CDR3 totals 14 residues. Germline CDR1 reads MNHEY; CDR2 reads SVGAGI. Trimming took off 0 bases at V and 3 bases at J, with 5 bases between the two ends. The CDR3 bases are TGTGCCAGCAGTTACTCGACTTACACCGGGGAGCTGTTTTTT. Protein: CASSYSTYTGELFF.

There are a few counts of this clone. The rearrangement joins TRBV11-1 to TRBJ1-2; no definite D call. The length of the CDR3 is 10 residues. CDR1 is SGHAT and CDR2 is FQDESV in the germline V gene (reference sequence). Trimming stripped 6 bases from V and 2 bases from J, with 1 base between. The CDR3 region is CASRNYGYTF. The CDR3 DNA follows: TGTGCCAGCAGGAACTATGGCTACACCTTC.

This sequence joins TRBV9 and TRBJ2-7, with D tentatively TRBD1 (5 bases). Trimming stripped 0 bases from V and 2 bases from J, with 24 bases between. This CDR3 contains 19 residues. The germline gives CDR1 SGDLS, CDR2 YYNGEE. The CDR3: CASSVGDSTSTMFTYEQYF. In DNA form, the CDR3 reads TGTGCCAGCAGCGTAGGTGACAGCACATCCACGATGTTTACCTACGAGCAGTACTTC.

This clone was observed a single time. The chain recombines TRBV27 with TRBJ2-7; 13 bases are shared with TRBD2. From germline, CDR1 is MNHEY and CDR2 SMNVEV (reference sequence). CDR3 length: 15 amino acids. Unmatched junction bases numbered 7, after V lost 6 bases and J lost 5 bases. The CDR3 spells CASRIGLAGVHEQYF. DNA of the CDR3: TGTGCCAGCAGAATCGGACTAGCGGGAGTCCACGAGCAGTACTTC.

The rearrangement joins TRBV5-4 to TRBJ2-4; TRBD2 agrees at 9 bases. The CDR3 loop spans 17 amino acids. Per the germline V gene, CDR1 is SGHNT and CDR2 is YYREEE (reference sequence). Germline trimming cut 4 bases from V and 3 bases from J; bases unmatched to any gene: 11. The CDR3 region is CASSRGSGSRDKNIQYF. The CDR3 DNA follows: TGTGCCAGCAGCCGGGGTAGCGGGAGTCGAGACAAAAACATTCAGTACTTC.

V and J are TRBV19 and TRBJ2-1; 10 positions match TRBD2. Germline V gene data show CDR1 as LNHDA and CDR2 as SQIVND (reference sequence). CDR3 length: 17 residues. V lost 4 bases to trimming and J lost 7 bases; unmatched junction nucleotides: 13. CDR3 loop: CASSKVGASGSSNEQFF. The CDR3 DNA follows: TGTGCCAGTAGTAAAGTAGGGGCTAGCGGGAGTTCGAATGAGCAGTTCTTC. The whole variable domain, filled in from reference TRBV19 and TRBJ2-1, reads DGGITQSPKYLFRKEGQNVTLSCEQNLNHDAMYWYRQDPGQGLRLIYYSQIVNDFQKGDIAEGYSVSREKKESFPLTVTSAQKNPTAFYLCASSKVGASGSSNEQFFGPGTRLTVL.

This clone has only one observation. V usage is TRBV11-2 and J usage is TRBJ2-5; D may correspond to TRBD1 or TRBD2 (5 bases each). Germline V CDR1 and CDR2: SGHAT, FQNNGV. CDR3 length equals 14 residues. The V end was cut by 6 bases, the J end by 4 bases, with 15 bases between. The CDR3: CASSRGTPGETQYF. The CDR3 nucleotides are TGTGCCAGCAGTCGGGGCACCCCGGGAGAGACCCAGTACTTC.

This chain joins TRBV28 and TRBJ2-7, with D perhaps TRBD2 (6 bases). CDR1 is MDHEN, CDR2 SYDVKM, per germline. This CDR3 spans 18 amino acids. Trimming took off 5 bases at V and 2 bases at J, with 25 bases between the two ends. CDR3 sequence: CASSPSPPGVRRAYEQYF. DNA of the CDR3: TGTGCCAGCAGTCCCTCCCCCCCTGGTGTACGGAGGGCCTACGAGCAGTACTTC.

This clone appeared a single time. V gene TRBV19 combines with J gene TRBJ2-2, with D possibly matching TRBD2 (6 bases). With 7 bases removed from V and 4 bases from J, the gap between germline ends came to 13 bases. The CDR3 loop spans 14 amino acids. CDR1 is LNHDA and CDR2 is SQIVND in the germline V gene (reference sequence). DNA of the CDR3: TGTGCCAGTATCGGGGGAGGTGGCACCGGGGAGCTGTTTTTT. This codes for CASIGGGGTGELFF.

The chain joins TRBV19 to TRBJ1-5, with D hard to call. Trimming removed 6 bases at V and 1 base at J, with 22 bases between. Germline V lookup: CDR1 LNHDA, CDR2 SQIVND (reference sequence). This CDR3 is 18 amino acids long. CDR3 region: CASSEDGQLSNSNQPQHF. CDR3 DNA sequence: TGTGCCAGTAGCGAGGACGGTCAGCTAAGCAACAGCAATCAGCCCCAGCATTTT.

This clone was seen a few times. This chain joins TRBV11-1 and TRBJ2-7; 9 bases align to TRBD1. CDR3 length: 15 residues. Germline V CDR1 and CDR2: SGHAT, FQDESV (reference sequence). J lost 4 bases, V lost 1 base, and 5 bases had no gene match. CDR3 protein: CASSLGTGQGYEQYF. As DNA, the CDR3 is TGTGCCAGCAGCTTAGGCACAGGACAGGGGTACGAGCAGTACTTC.

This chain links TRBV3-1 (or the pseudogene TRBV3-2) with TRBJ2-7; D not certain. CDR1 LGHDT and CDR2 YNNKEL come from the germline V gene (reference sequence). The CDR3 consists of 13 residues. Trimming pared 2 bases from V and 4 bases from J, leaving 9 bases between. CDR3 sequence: CASSQPSGYEQYF. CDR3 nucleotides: TGTGCCAGCAGCCAACCTTCCGGTTACGAGCAGTACTTC.

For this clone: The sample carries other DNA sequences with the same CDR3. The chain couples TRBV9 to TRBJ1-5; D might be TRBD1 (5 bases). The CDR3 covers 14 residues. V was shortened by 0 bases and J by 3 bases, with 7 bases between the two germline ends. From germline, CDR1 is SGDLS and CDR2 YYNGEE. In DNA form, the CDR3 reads TGTGCCAGCAGCGTAGGGGGGGACAATCAGCCCCAGCATTTT. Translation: CASSVGGDNQPQHF.

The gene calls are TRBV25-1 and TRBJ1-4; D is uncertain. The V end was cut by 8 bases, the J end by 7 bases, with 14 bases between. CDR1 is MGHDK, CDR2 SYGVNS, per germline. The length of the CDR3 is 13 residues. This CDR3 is CASQLGGGEKLFF. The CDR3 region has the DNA TGTGCCAGCCAACTAGGTGGAGGTGAAAAACTGTTTTTT.

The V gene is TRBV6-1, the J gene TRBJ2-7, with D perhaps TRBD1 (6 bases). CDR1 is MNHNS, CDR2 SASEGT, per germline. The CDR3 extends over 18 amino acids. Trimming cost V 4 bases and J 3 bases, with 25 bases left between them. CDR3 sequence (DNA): TGTGCCAGCAGTGCCACGCTCAACAGGGTGGAGCTTAGCTACGAGCAGTACTTC. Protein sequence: CASSATLNRVELSYEQYF.